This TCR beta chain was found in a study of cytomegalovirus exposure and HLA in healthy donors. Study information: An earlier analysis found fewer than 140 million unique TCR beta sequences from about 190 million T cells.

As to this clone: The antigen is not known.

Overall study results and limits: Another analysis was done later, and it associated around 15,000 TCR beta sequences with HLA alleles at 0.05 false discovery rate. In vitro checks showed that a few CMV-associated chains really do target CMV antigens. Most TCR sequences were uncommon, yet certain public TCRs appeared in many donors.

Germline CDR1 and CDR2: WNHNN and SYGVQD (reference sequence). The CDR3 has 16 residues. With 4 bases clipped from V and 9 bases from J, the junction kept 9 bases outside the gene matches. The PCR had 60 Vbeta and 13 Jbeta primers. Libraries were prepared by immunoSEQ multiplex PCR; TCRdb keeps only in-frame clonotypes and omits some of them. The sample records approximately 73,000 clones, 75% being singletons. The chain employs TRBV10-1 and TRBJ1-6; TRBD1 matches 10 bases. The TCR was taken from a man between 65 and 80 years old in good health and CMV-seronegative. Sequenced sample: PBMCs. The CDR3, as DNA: TGCGCCAGCAGTGGGGTAGACAGGGGGCTAAGTTCACCCCTCCACTTT. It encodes CASSGVDRGLSSPLHF.